Reported below is one T cell receptor beta chain. Assay: immunoSEQ multiplex PCR; the TCRdb copy retains only in-frame clones and omits some. Of approximately 2,000,000 clones in the sample, around 93% are singletons; the top ten hold about 0.41%. CD4+ cells were split into CD45RA+ naive and CD45RA-negative memory subsets. The CDR3 is 16 amino acids. Germline CDR1 reads SGHNT; CDR2 reads YYREEE (reference sequence). V shed 3 bases, J shed 0 bases, and the junction held 7 bases outside the gene matches. The sample belongs to a study of shared clonotypes between healthy human individuals. The specimen was naive CD4+ T cells from PBMCs. This sample's subset: CD45RA+ positively selected. This clonotype originated in a man aged 18 to 29 in good health. Some clones in this sample may be carry-over from other donors' samples. This chain joins TRBV5-4 and TRBJ2-3; 7 bases align to TRBD2. CDR3 sequence: CASSSGTTTSTDTQYF. CDR3 sequence (DNA): TGTGCCAGCAGCTCCGGGACTACCACCAGCACAGATACGCAGTATTTT.